The 20 T cell receptor beta chains below were found in one sample sequenced in a study of CXCR3-negative and CXCR3-positive naive CD8 T cells. All TRB cDNA libraries came from 5' RACE performed with UMI labels. TCRdb derives one entry per CDR3 protein from the 5' RACE reads, leaving out DNA. The repertoire table contains under 150,000 distinct CDR3 sequences. Study results and caveats: The study found more hydrophobic TRB CDR3s in CXCR3-positive naive cells than in CXCR3-negative naive cells.

Antigens for these TCRs are unknown. The sample comprised naive CXCR3+ CD8+ T cells from blood. The subset here: CD45RO-CCR7+CD27+CD95- naive CD8+ T cells expressing CXCR3 (TNR3+). These receptors were taken from a human donor in good health. Some clones in this sample may be carry-over from other donors' samples.

This chain connects TRBV13 to TRBJ1-3; TCRdb calls TRBD1, which cannot be checked without DNA. CDR1 and CDR2 (germline): PRHDT, FYEKMQ (reference sequence). The CDR3 runs 15 residues. The CDR3 is CASSLVQVSGNTIYF.

The rearrangement uses TRBV19 and TRBJ2-7; TCRdb picks TRBD1, but there is no DNA to check that call. The CDR3 is 18 residues long. Germline assignment: CDR1 LNHDA and CDR2 SQIVND (reference sequence). The CDR3 reads CASSPFGGTVLGSYEQYF.

The genes are TRBV12-3 or TRBV12-4 and TRBJ1-2; TCRdb reports TRBD1, a call that lacks DNA to check it against. The length of the CDR3 is 15 residues. Here the CDR3 reads CASSSLQGGRYGYTF.

The CDR3 here is CSAQYPDREGYEQYF. The rearrangement links TRBV20-1 to TRBJ2-7; without DNA, the TCRdb call of TRBD1 cannot be checked. CDR1 and CDR2 (germline): DFQATT, SNEGSKA (reference sequence). The CDR3 is 15 amino acids.

The rearrangement uses TRBV7-9 and TRBJ2-7; TCRdb selects TRBD1, and the lack of DNA leaves this call unchecked. Germline V gene lookup returns CDR1 SEHNR and CDR2 FQNEAQ (reference sequence). The CDR3 is 13 residues long. The CDR3 reads CASSETTGNEQYF.

CDR3 sequence: CASSPPNQGYEQYF. V usage is TRBV4-2 and J usage is TRBJ2-7; TCRdb proposes TRBD1, but this gene call is untestable without DNA. CDR1 and CDR2 from the germline V gene are LGHNA and YNFKEQ. The CDR3 consists of 14 residues.

The chain couples TRBV5-4 to TRBJ1-2. The CDR3 is made up of 14 amino acids. The germline gives CDR1 SGHNT, CDR2 YYREEE (reference sequence). CDR3 region: CASSPRGEYYGYTF.

V is TRBV13 and J is TRBJ2-1; there is no DNA to check the TCRdb D call of TRBD1. The CDR3 spans 18 residues. Germline values: CDR1 PRHDT, CDR2 FYEKMQ (reference sequence). The CDR3 protein is CASSPDLLGGPSYNEQFF.

The rearrangement links TRBV7-2 to TRBJ2-7; TCRdb outputs TRBD1, but without DNA this stays unchecked. The CDR3 totals 13 residues. Looked up from germline, CDR1 is SGHTA and CDR2 is FQGNSA. CDR3 amino acids: CASSFYRVYEQYF.

V and J are TRBV6-1 and TRBJ2-3; TCRdb indicates TRBD1, and absent DNA this call remains unverified. The germline V gene has CDR1 MNHNS and CDR2 SASEGT. The CDR3 has 12 residues. CDR3: CASGHRADTQYF.

The rearrangement joins TRBV20-1 to TRBJ2-6; there is no DNA to check the TCRdb D call of TRBD1. CDR1 and CDR2 (germline): DFQATT, SNEGSKA (reference sequence). The CDR3 sequence is 19 residues long. CDR3 in amino acids: CSARASRDREYSGANVLTF.

J is TRBJ2-2 and V is TRBV18. The CDR3 has 12 residues. The V gene's germline CDR1 is KGHSH and CDR2 LQKENI. The CDR3: CASSPGAGELFF.

CDR3 in amino acids: CASSLGTTPDEQFF. The V gene is TRBV7-9, the J gene TRBJ2-1; the D gene TCRdb calls, TRBD2, cannot be checked with no DNA. The CDR3 is 14 residues long. Germline V lookup: CDR1 SEHNR, CDR2 FQNEAQ (reference sequence).

The rearrangement uses TRBV7-6 and TRBJ2-7; TCRdb lists TRBD2, though no DNA is available to test this call. CDR1 is SGHVS and CDR2 is FNYEAQ in the germline V gene. The CDR3 extends over 14 amino acids. This chain's CDR3 is CASSLGEGDYEQYF.

The rearrangement uses TRBV7-2 and TRBJ1-1; absent DNA, TCRdb's TRBD1 call cannot be checked. This CDR3 is 14 amino acids long. Germline V gene data show CDR1 as SGHTA and CDR2 as FQGNSA. The chain's CDR3 is CASSLEGVRTEAFF.

The CDR3 is CASSRPRTGGDYEQYF. This chain joins TRBV7-9 and TRBJ2-7; with no DNA, the TCRdb D assignment of TRBD2 cannot be verified. Germline CDR1 is SEHNR and CDR2 is FQNEAQ (reference sequence). The CDR3 covers 16 residues. Supplemented by reference TRBV7-9 and TRBJ2-7, the full variable domain reads DTGVSQNPRHKITKRGQNVTFRCDPISEHNRLYWYRQTLGQGPEFLTYFQNEAQLEKSRLLSDRFSAERPKGSFSTLEIQRTEQGDSAMYLCASSRPRTGGDYEQYFGPGTRLTVT.

The gene calls are TRBV10-2 and TRBJ1-1. The CDR3 spans 13 residues. Germline V gene sequence: CDR1 WSHSY, CDR2 SAAADI. The CDR3 loop reads CASSESLNTEAFF.

This sequence joins TRBV12-3 or TRBV12-4 and TRBJ2-7; TCRdb designates TRBD2, a call that cannot be tested without DNA. This CDR3 has 15 amino acids. The CDR3 sequence is CASSLGGEGSYEQYF.

The J gene is TRBJ2-1, the V gene TRBV14. Germline V gene sequence: CDR1 SGHDN, CDR2 FVKESK. This CDR3 is 16 amino acids long. This CDR3 reads CASSQRLVPSYNEQFF.

The rearrangement uses TRBV6-2 or TRBV6-3 and TRBJ2-1. Per the germline V gene, CDR1 is MNHEY and CDR2 is SVGEGT. CDR3 length: 13 amino acids. The CDR3 protein is CASGGRSYNEQFF.